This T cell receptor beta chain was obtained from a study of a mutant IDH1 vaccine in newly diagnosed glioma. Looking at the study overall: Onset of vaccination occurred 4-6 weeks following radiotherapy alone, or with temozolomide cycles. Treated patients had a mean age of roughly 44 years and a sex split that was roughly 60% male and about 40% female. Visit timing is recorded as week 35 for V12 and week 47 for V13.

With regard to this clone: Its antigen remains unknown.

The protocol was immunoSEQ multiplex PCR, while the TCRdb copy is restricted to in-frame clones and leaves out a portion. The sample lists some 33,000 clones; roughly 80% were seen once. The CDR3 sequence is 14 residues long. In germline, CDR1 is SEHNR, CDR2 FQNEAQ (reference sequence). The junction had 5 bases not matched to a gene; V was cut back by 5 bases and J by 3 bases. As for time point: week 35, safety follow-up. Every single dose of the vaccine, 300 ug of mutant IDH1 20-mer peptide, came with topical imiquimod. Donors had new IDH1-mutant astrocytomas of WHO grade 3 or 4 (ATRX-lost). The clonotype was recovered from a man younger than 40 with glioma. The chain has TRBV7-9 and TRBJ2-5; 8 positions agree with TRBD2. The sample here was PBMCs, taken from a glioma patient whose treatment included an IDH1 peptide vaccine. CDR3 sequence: CASSPTSGKETQYF. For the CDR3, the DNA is TGTGCCAGCAGCCCCACTAGCGGAAAAGAGACCCAGTACTTC.